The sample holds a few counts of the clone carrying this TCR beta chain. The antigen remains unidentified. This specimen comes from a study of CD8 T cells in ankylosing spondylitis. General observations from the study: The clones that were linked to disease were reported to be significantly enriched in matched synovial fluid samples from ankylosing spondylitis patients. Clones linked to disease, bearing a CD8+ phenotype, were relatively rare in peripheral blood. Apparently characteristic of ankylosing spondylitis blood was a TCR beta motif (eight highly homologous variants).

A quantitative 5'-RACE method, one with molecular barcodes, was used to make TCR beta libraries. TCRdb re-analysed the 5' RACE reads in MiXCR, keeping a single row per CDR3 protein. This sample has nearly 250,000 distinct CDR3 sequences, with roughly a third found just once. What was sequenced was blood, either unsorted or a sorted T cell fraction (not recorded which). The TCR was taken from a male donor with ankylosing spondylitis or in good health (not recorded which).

The CDR3 spells CGGTSGDTQYF. The CDR3 nucleotides read TGCGGCGGGACTAGCGGTGATACGCAGTATTTT. V is TRBV29-1 and J is TRBJ2-3; 11 positions agree with TRBD2. CDR1 is SQVTM, CDR2 ANQGSEA, per germline. The CDR3 covers 11 residues.